The T cell receptor beta chain under discussion was sequenced for a study of OX40 agonist ivuxolimab in advanced cancers. The wider study: At 0.01 to 10 mg/kg, ivuxolimab was administered intravenously to patients every 2 weeks. Findings and caveats of the study: With doses of 0.1 to 3.0 mg/kg, CD4+ and CD8+ blood T cells had undergone clonal expansion by week 6. Some of the nonresponding patients also showed low levels of normalized T-cell clonal expansion.

Prior autoimmune disease or systemic immunosuppression barred patients. Here immunoSEQ multiplex PCR was the method, and the copy in TCRdb shows in-frame clones only, minus some. The sample records 65,000 to 80,000 clones, 90% being singletons. This clone has just one count. Its antigen is unidentified. The V end lost 4 bases, the J end lost 3 bases, and 11 bases lay between the germline ends. The germline V gene encodes CDR1 SNHLY and CDR2 FYNNEI. The CDR3 sequence is 14 residues long. This TCR was recovered from an adult with an advanced solid tumor such as melanoma, head and neck, liver or kidney cancer. The chain uses TRBV2 and TRBJ2-3; either TRBD1 or TRBD2 may fit D (5 bases each). Material: CD4+ or CD8+ T cells sorted from blood, obtained in a trial of the OX40 agonist ivuxolimab. CDR3 coding DNA: TGTGCCAGCAGTGTAGAGGGGAGAACAGATACGCAGTATTTT. This translates into CASSVEGRTDTQYF. Filled out from reference TRBV2 and TRBJ2-3, the complete variable domain reads EPEVTQTPSHQVTQMGQEVILRCVPISNHLYFYWYRQILGQKVEFLVSFYNNEISEKSEIFDDQFSVERPDGSNFTLKIRSTKLEDSAMYFCASSVEGRTDTQYFGPGTRLTVL.